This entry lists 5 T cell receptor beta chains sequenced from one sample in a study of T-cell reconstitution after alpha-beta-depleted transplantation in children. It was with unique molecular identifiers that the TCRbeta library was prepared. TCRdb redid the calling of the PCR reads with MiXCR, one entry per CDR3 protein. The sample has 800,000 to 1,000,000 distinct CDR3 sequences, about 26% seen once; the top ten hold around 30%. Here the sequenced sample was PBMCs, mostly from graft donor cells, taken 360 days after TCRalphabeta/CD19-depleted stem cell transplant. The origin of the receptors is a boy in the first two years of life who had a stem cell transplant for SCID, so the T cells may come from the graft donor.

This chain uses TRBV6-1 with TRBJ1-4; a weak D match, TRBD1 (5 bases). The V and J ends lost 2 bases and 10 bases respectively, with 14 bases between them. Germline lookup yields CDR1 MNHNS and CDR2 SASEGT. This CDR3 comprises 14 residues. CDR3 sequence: CASSENRRRGKLFF. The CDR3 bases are TGTGCCAGCAGTGAAAACCGGCGAAGGGGAAAACTGTTTTTT.

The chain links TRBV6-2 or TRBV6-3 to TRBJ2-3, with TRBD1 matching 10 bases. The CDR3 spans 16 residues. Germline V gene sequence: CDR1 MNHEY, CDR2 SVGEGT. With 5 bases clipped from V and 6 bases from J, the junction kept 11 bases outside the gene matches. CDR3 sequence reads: CASSGDRGAFMDTQYF. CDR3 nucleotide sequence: TGTGCCAGCAGTGGGGACAGGGGAGCATTTATGGATACGCAGTATTTT.

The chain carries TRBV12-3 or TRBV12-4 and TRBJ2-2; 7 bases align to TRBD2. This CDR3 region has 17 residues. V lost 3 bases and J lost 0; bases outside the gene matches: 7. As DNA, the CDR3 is TGTGCCAGCAGTTTGTTAGGGAGGGTTGCGAACACCGGGGAGCTGTTTTTT. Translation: CASSLLGRVANTGELFF.

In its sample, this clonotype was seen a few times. CDR3 protein: CASSLERIPANEQFF. The CDR3 DNA reads as TGTGCCAGCAGCTTAGAAAGAATCCCCGCTAATGAGCAGTTCTTC. The V call is TRBV7-8, the J call TRBJ2-1; D not certain. This CDR3 contains 15 residues. Germline V CDR1 and CDR2: SGHVS, FQNEAQ. Between the trimmed V and J ends, which lost 1 base and 7 bases, there was a span of 14 bases. Drawing the rest from reference TRBV7-8 and TRBJ2-1, the complete variable domain is GAGVSQSPRYKVAKRGQDVALRCDPISGHVSLFWYQQALGQGPEFLTYFQNEAQLDKSGLPSDRFFAERPEGSVSTLKIQRTQQEDSAVYLCASSLERIPANEQFFGPGTRLTVL.

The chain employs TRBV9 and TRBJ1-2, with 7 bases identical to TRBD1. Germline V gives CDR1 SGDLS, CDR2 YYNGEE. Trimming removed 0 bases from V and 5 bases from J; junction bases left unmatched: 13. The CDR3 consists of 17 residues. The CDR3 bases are TGTGCCAGCAGCGTAGGTGGGTCCCGACAGGGCGGTTATGGCTACACCTTC. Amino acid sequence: CASSVGGSRQGGYGYTF.